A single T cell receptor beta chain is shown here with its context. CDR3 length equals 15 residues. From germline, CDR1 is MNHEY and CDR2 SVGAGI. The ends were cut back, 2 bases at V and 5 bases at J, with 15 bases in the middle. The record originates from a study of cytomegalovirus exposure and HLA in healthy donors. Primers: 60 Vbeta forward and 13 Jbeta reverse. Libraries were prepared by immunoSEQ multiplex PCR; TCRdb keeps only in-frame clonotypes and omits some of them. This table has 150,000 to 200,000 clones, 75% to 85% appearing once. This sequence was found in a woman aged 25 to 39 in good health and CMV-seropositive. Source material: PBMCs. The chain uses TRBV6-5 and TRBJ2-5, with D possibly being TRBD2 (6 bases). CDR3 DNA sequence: TGTGCCAGCAGTTACACAAAGCGGGTTGGGGAGACCCAGTACTTC. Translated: CASSYTKRVGETQYF.